Each of the 6 T cell receptor beta chains below was sequenced from the same sample in a study of patients and donors after allogeneic stem cell transplantation. Via MiXCR, TCRdb re-called the RT-PCR reads, giving one row per CDR3 protein. The data hold roughly 880,000 distinct CDR3 sequences, with about a sixth observed a single time. Sample: blood, either unsorted or a sorted T cell fraction (not recorded which). These receptors originate from a human donor who was either an allogeneic HSCT recipient or a stem cell or donor lymphocyte infusion donor (not recorded which). It is not recorded whose cells these are; they may come from a transplant donor.

J is TRBJ2-2 and V is TRBV7-3; TRBD2 matches 9 bases. The CDR3 contains 16 residues. Per germline, CDR1 SGHTA and CDR2 FQGTGA. V lost 4 bases and J lost 6; bases outside the gene matches: 9. CDR3 residues: CASSSRTSEEAGELFF. CDR3 sequence (DNA): TGTGCCAGCAGCTCCCGGACTAGCGAAGAGGCCGGGGAGCTGTTTTTT.

This clonotype appeared many times. This chain links TRBV20-1 with TRBJ1-6, with a possible D match to TRBD1 (5 bases). Germline assignment: CDR1 DFQATT and CDR2 SNEGSKA (reference sequence). The CDR3 length is 18 residues. Trimming removed 0 bases at V and 1 base at J, with 16 bases between. CDR3 sequence (DNA): TGCAGTGCTAGAGATGGGCGAGGGGACGGATCCTATAATTCACCCCTCCACTTT. Its translation: CSARDGRGDGSYNSPLHF.

The chain links TRBV7-8 to TRBJ2-7; D is uncertain. V lost 0 bases to trimming and J lost 7 bases, with 16 bases between them. This CDR3 comprises 15 residues. CDR1 and CDR2 (germline): SGHVS, FQNEAQ. The CDR3 spells CASSLARTQLQEQYF. The CDR3 DNA sequence: TGTGCCAGCAGCTTAGCTAGGACCCAGTTGCAAGAGCAGTACTTC.

The chain has TRBV30 and TRBJ1-4; maybe TRBD1 (6 bases). Trimming shortened V by 6 bases and J by 8 bases, and 16 bases separated the two germline ends. This CDR3 is 13 amino acids long. Germline V CDR1 and CDR2: GTSNPN, SVGIG (reference sequence). In DNA form, the CDR3 reads TGTGCCTGCGCCCTCAGGGGAGCGGAAAAACTGTTTTTT. Residues: CACALRGAEKLFF.

J is TRBJ2-5 and V is TRBV5-1; no clear D gene. Germline V CDR1 and CDR2: SGHRS, YFSETQ. The CDR3 is 14 residues long. Trimming left V 5 bases short and J 2 bases short, with 13 bases between. The CDR3 coding sequence is TGCGCCAGCAGTCACGCCACAAAACAAGAGACCCAGTACTTC. It codes for CASSHATKQETQYF.

Only a few counts were recorded for this clonotype. The V call is TRBV4-3, the J call TRBJ2-2, with D possibly TRBD1 on 5 matching bases. Germline assignment: CDR1 LGHNA and CDR2 YSLEER. Trimming stripped 0 bases from V and 6 bases from J, with 11 bases between. CDR3 size: 15 residues. The CDR3 is CASSQEQAAPGELFF. CDR3 DNA sequence: TGCGCCAGCAGCCAAGAACAGGCGGCCCCCGGGGAGCTGTTTTTT.